Each of the 21 T cell receptor beta chains below was sequenced from the same sample in a study of cytomegalovirus exposure and HLA in healthy donors (dated 2017 in TCRdb). Library preparation was by the immunoSEQ multiplex PCR assay. The multiplex PCR relied on a mix of 60 forward primers for TCR Vbeta segments and 13 reverse primers for TCR Jbeta segments. TCRdb provides this immuneACCESS table in a form limited to in-frame rearrangements. Some clones are lacking; in checked studies, under half of them reflect an unresolved V gene, and why the rest are absent is not known. The sample profile shows around 150,000 clones; roughly 75% of them were found once. The ten biggest clones cover approximately 7% of the sample. Sequencing input: PBMCs. These receptors were obtained from a man in his forties or fifties in good health and CMV-seropositive.

The V and J genes are TRBV5-1 and TRBJ2-7, with 9 positions matching TRBD2. Germline trimming cut 4 bases from V and 0 bases from J; bases unmatched to any gene: 2. CDR1 and CDR2 (germline): SGHRS, YFSETQ. The CDR3 totals 14 residues. CDR3 amino acids: CASSVSGSSYEQYF. DNA for the CDR3: TGCGCCAGCAGCGTTAGCGGGAGCTCCTACGAGCAGTACTTC.

The chain joins TRBV7-9 to TRBJ2-3, with D uncertain. The germline CDR1 and CDR2 sequences are SEHNR and FQNEAQ (reference sequence). V dropped 1 base and J dropped 4 bases, with 6 bases sitting between them. The CDR3 spans 13 residues. CDR3 coding DNA: TGTGCCAGCAGCTTAGGGAGCGCAGATACGCAGTATTTT. It encodes CASSLGSADTQYF. Full variable domain (outside the CDR3, taken from reference TRBV7-9 and TRBJ2-3): DTGVSQNPRHKITKRGQNVTFRCDPISEHNRLYWYRQTLGQGPEFLTYFQNEAQLEKSRLLSDRFSAERPKGSFSTLEIQRTEQGDSAMYLCASSLGSADTQYFGPGTRLTVL.

This chain uses TRBV11-2 with TRBJ1-2, with D unclear. The V gene's germline CDR1 is SGHAT and CDR2 FQNNGV. This CDR3 has 15 residues. Trimming took 0 bases from V and 5 from J, leaving 13 bases between them. Here the CDR3 reads CASSLDFRGNYGYTF. CDR3 bases: TGTGCCAGCAGCTTAGACTTCCGGGGTAATTATGGCTACACCTTC. The full variable domain, rest sourced from reference TRBV11-2 and TRBJ1-2, is EAGVAQSPRYKIIEKRQSVAFWCNPISGHATLYWYQQILGQGPKLLIQFQNNGVVDDSQLPKDRFSAERLKGVDSTLKIQPAKLEDSAVYLCASSLDFRGNYGYTFGSGTRLTVV.

This chain links TRBV28 with TRBJ2-7; 12 nucleotides agree with TRBD2. CDR3 size: 15 residues. V gave up 6 bases and J gave up 4 bases; unmatched junction bases: 7. The germline V gene encodes CDR1 MDHEN and CDR2 SYDVKM. The CDR3, as DNA: TGTGCCAGCAGACCTACTAGCGGGAGGTCATACGAGCAGTACTTC. Amino acids: CASRPTSGRSYEQYF.

J is TRBJ1-4 and V is TRBV5-8, with TRBD1 identical over 10 bases. The germline gives CDR1 SGHTS, CDR2 YDEGEE. V was clipped by 5 bases and J by 8 bases; unmatched bases: 6. CDR3 length: 14 residues. CDR3 nucleotides: TGTGCCAGCAGGTCCGGGACAGGGGTCGAAAAACTGTTTTTT. Translation gives CASRSGTGVEKLFF.

The chain carries TRBV28 and TRBJ2-1; TRBD1 is a possible D gene (5 bases). V lost 8 bases to trimming and J lost 7 bases, with 21 bases between them. The CDR3 is 15 amino acids. CDR1 and CDR2 (germline): MDHEN, SYDVKM. The CDR3 nucleotides read TGTGCCAGCCTAGGGGCTAAAGTAGTATGGAATGAGCAGTTCTTC. Protein product: CASLGAKVVWNEQFF. Using reference TRBV28 and TRBJ2-1 for the parts outside the CDR3, the full variable domain is DVKVTQSSRYLVKRTGEKVFLECVQDMDHENMFWYRQDPGLGLRLIYFSYDVKMKEKGDIPEGYSVSREKKERFSLILESASTNQTSMYLCASLGAKVVWNEQFFGPGTRLTVL.

The chain employs TRBV18 and TRBJ1-1; possibly TRBD1 for D (5 bases). The CDR3 sequence is 14 residues long. Trimming left V 5 bases short and J 0 bases short, with 10 bases between. Germline loops: CDR1 KGHSH, CDR2 LQKENI. The CDR3: CASSVDSLNTEAFF. CDR3 DNA sequence: TGTGCCAGCTCAGTCGACAGCCTGAACACTGAAGCTTTCTTT. The entire variable domain, with the rest obtained from reference TRBV18 and TRBJ1-1, is as follows: NAGVMQNPRHLVRRRGQEARLRCSPMKGHSHVYWYRQLPEEGLKFMVYLQKENIIDESGMPKERFSAEFPKEGPSILRIQQVVRGDSAAYFCASSVDSLNTEAFFGQGTRLTVV.

The V gene is TRBV5-6, the J gene TRBJ2-5; 10 nucleotides agree with TRBD1. Looked up from germline, CDR1 is SGHDT and CDR2 is YYEEEE. The CDR3 is 16 amino acids. Unmatched junction bases numbered 10, after V lost 4 bases and J lost 4 bases. CDR3 nucleotide sequence: TGTGCCAGCAGCCCGAGGACAGGGGGATTATTAGAGACCCAGTACTTC. It encodes CASSPRTGGLLETQYF.

The V and J genes are TRBV4-2 and TRBJ2-2; no definite D call. Germline V lookup: CDR1 LGHNA, CDR2 YNFKEQ. V lost 0 bases and J lost 2, with 7 bases in between. The CDR3 consists of 15 residues. CDR3 coding DNA: TGTGCCAGCAGCCAAGACCTGAGAAACACCGGGGAGCTGTTTTTT. Translating it yields CASSQDLRNTGELFF.

The chain employs TRBV29-1 and TRBJ2-1, with D possibly TRBD1 on 5 matching bases. Trimming took 4 bases from V and 0 from J, leaving 19 bases between them. Looked up from germline, CDR1 is SQVTM and CDR2 is ANQGSEA. The CDR3 has 17 residues. The CDR3 loop reads CSVGPTAPVSSYNEQFF. The CDR3, as DNA: TGCAGCGTTGGTCCGACAGCCCCCGTGAGCTCCTACAATGAGCAGTTCTTC.

This clone was recorded only once. This chain connects TRBV27 to TRBJ2-6; possibly TRBD2 for D (5 bases). The CDR3 runs to 19 residues. Germline V gives CDR1 MNHEY, CDR2 SMNVEV (reference sequence). V dropped 8 bases and J dropped 0 bases, with 23 bases sitting between them. The CDR3 DNA reads TGTGCCAGCCGGGTTTGGGCGTACGGGGATCTCTCTGGGGCCAACGTCCTGACTTTC. This sequence encodes CASRVWAYGDLSGANVLTF.

The J gene is TRBJ1-6, the V gene TRBV5-4, with TRBD1 matching 9 bases. The CDR3 is 15 amino acids. CDR1 SGHNT and CDR2 YYREEE come from the germline V gene (reference sequence). The V gene end was trimmed by 4 bases and the J gene end by 7 bases; junction bases not matched to a gene: 6. CDR3 bases: TGTGCCAGCAGCAGATCCGGGACAGGGAATTCACCCCTCCACTTT. Translated, it gives CASSRSGTGNSPLHF.

The chain combines TRBV18 with TRBJ1-1; TRBD1 might be the D (5 bases). The CDR3 consists of 14 residues. The V gene lost 3 bases and the J gene lost 6 bases, with 14 bases spanning the gap. Germline CDR1 and CDR2: KGHSH and LQKENI. The CDR3 is CASSPTASDAEAFF. CDR3 in DNA: TGTGCCAGCTCACCGACAGCTTCGGACGCTGAAGCTTTCTTT.

The chain recombines TRBV7-2 with TRBJ2-1; perhaps TRBD2 as D (5 bases). Trimming removed 2 bases from V and 4 bases from J, with 6 bases in between. Germline V lookup: CDR1 SGHTA, CDR2 FQGNSA. The CDR3 contains 13 residues. The CDR3 nucleotides are TGTGCCAGCAGCTTAACGGGATACAATGAGCAGTTCTTC. Translation gives CASSLTGYNEQFF.

The V gene is TRBV2, the J gene TRBJ2-5; D not certain. Germline-derived CDR1 and CDR2 are SNHLY and FYNNEI. Trimming removed 7 bases at V and 5 bases at J, with 11 bases between. The CDR3 runs 12 residues. As DNA, the CDR3 is TGTGCCAGCACCAACAACATTGAGACCCAGTACTTC. It codes for CASTNNIETQYF.

The J gene is TRBJ2-7, the V gene TRBV28; tentatively, D is TRBD1 (6 bases). Trimming removed 7 bases from V and 2 bases from J, with 12 bases in between. CDR1 is MDHEN and CDR2 is SYDVKM in the germline V gene. The CDR3 spans 13 residues. CDR3 nucleotide sequence: TGTGCCAGCACAAACAGGGTACCCTACGAGCAGTACTTC. Its protein is CASTNRVPYEQYF.

CDR3 loop: CASSGVAGGTYEQYF. The CDR3 bases are TGCGCCAGCAGTGGAGTAGCGGGAGGGACCTACGAGCAGTACTTC. The genes are TRBV10-2 and TRBJ2-7; 11 bases map to TRBD2. After removal of 4 bases from V and 2 bases from J, the junction contained 4 bases not matched to a gene. The CDR3 is 15 residues long. The germline CDR1 and CDR2 sequences are WSHSY and SAAADI.

The V and J genes are TRBV27 and TRBJ1-1, with D perhaps matching TRBD1 (6 bases). CDR1 is MNHEY, CDR2 SMNVEV, per germline (reference sequence). This CDR3 comprises 15 residues. V shed 3 bases and J shed 6 bases, with 17 bases lying between them. The DNA for the CDR3 is TGTGCCAGCAGTTTGGGTACAGGGAAAGTTGCTGAAGCTTTCTTT. This translates into CASSLGTGKVAEAFF.

V usage is TRBV30 and J usage is TRBJ2-4; 9 nucleotides line up with TRBD2. V lost 0 bases to trimming and J lost 2 bases; unmatched junction nucleotides: 8. Germline CDR1 GTSNPN, CDR2 SVGIG (reference sequence). The CDR3 is made up of 17 amino acids. In DNA form, the CDR3 reads TGTGCCTGGAGTGTACGGGGTAGCGGGAGAACCAAAAACATTCAGTACTTC. Its protein product is CAWSVRGSGRTKNIQYF.

The V call is TRBV6-5, the J call TRBJ1-1; no clear D. The V gene's germline CDR1 is MNHEY and CDR2 SVGAGI. This CDR3 contains 15 residues. V lost 2 bases, J lost 6 bases, and 16 bases lay in between. This CDR3 is CASSYQRVGVAEAFF. The CDR3 DNA is TGTGCCAGCAGTTACCAGAGAGTTGGAGTAGCTGAAGCTTTCTTT.

The chain carries TRBV7-6 and TRBJ2-5; D uncertain. Germline V gene data show CDR1 as SGHVS and CDR2 as FNYEAQ. V was cut by 5 bases and J by 2 bases, with 15 bases left in between. This CDR3 region has 15 residues. The CDR3 loop is CASSPQKNFQETQYF. CDR3 bases: TGTGCCAGCAGCCCACAGAAGAACTTTCAAGAGACCCAGTACTTC.